This is a list of T cell receptor beta chains from one sample in a study of blood T cells in healthy people across ages. TCRdb reprocessed the 5' RACE reads via MiXCR and lists one record per CDR3 protein. The sample carries about 650,000 distinct CDR3 sequences, more than 45% recorded once. The sample was blood. These receptors all come from a woman of 80 years or more in good health. The CDR3 runs from the conserved cysteine through the conserved F or W. D genes are given only for firm matches. Clone size is given for some rows only: seen once, a few or many times, or a class if the clone is expanded.

>TRBD2|16|TRBV4-2|TRBJ2-2|.
TGTGCCAGCAGCCAAGACGTCGGACTAGGGACCGGGGAGCTGTTTTTT
CASSQDVGLGTGELFF
>.|14|TRBV7-2|TRBJ2-3|many
TGTGCCAGCAGCTCACTAGGGGCGGGAGATACGCAGTATTTT
CASSSLGAGDTQYF
>TRBD1|13|TRBV6-1|TRBJ2-1|.
TGTGCCAGCAGGAGACAGGGTACGGGTGAGCAGTTCTTC
CASRRQGTGEQFF
>.|14|TRBV12-3/TRBV12-4|TRBJ2-3|many
TGTGCCAGCAAAGAGGGGGGTACCACAGATACGCAGTATTTT
CASKEGGTTDTQYF
>TRBD2|19|TRBV7-9|TRBJ2-3|many
TGTGCCAGCAGCTTTCCGCGTGAAGCGGGGACCGATAGCACAGATACGCAGTATTTT
CASSFPREAGTDSTDTQYF
>.|16|TRBV5-1|TRBJ2-3|.
TGCGCCAGCAGCTTGACAGTAAAACCTGGCACAGATACGCAGTATTTT
CASSLTVKPGTDTQYF
>.|15|TRBV5-1|TRBJ1-1|.
TGCGCCAGCAGCTTGATTCCAGTCATGAACACTGAAGCTTTCTTT
CASSLIPVMNTEAFF
>TRBD2|17|TRBV7-3|TRBJ2-3|many
TGTGCCAGCAGCTCAACGATAAGCGGGAGGTCCGCAGATACGCAGTATTTT
CASSSTISGRSADTQYF
>.|13|TRBV12-3/TRBV12-4|TRBJ1-2|many
TGTGCCAGCAGTTTGGGGAGAAACTATGGCTACACCTTC
CASSLGRNYGYTF
>TRBD1|15|TRBV6-2/TRBV6-3|TRBJ2-5|many
TGTGCCAGCAGCCCCGACAGGGGAATAAAAGAGACCCAGTACTTC
CASSPDRGIKETQYF
>.|14|TRBV6-2/TRBV6-3|TRBJ2-7|.
TGTGCCAGCAGTTACAGGAGAGAAATCTACGAGCAGTACTTC
CASSYRREIYEQYF
>.|14|TRBV12-3/TRBV12-4|TRBJ2-7|many
TGTGCCAGCAGTTTAAGAATGGGTTCGAACGAGCAGTACTTC
CASSLRMGSNEQYF
>.|12|TRBV20-1|TRBJ1-5|once
TGCAGTGTCATCAAGCCCGGACAGCCCCAGCATTTT
CSVIKPGQPQHF
>.|14|TRBV6-1|TRBJ1-2|.
TGTGCCAGCAGTGAACACAAAGGGGTCTATGGCTACACCTTC
CASSEHKGVYGYTF
>.|14|TRBV28|TRBJ2-5|.
TGTGCCAGCAGGAATAGTCTACCCCAAGAGACCCAGTACTTC
CASRNSLPQETQYF
>TRBD2|17|TRBV7-2|TRBJ2-5|.
TGTGCCAGCAGCCGTCTAAGGAGCGGGGGAGGGGGGGAGACCCAGTACTTC
CASSRLRSGGGGETQYF
>.|12|TRBV20-1|TRBJ2-3|many
TGCAGTGGAGAAGCACTGCAGAGGACGCAGTATTTT
CSGEALQRTQYF
>TRBD2|17|TRBV5-1|TRBJ2-1|.
TGCGCCAGCAGCTTCCCTGCCGGGACTAGCCCCTACAATGAGCAGTTCTTC
CASSFPAGTSPYNEQFF
>.|14|TRBV20-1|TRBJ2-1|.
TGCAGTGCTAGAGTCGGGGGCAGGAGAAATGAGCAGTTCTTC
CSARVGGRRNEQFF
>.|12|TRBV7-3|TRBJ2-1|many
TGTGCCAGCAGTTCTCCCTCGGGTGAGCAGTTCTTC
CASSSPSGEQFF
>.|17|TRBV27|TRBJ1-3|.
TGTGCCAGCAGTTTAGCCAATCGACAGGTCTCTGGAAACACCATATATTTT
CASSLANRQVSGNTIYF